The following is a T cell receptor (beta chain) sequence with its context. Its antigen is unknown. Germline assignment: CDR1 DFQATT and CDR2 SNEGSKA (reference sequence). The CDR3 runs 16 residues. V dropped 5 bases and J dropped 3; count of bases not matched to a gene: 11. The draw of peripheral blood yielded roughly 9.1 milliliters from each donor. The sample comes from a study of blood T cells in healthy people across ages. Primers used in a second PCR of about 7 to 12 cycles were a sample-barcoded 5' primer and a J-beta primer mix. Each cDNA molecule carried a tag from a template-switch adaptor that contained 12 random nucleotides. Each single sample gave us at least 2.5 million CDR3-containing paired-end reads. Using its own MiXCR run on the 5' RACE reads, TCRdb lists one record per CDR3 protein. The table shows about 1 million distinct CDR3 sequences, with 40% to 55% occurring only once. General study results and limits: Diversity of TCR beta per million T cells declined in a roughly linear way with age.

This TCR was sampled from an older woman in good health. Material for sequencing was blood. The rearrangement joins TRBV20-1 to TRBJ1-2, with TRBD1 identical over 11 bases. The DNA of the CDR3 is TGCAGTGCTGCCGGCACGGGACAGGGGGTAGACTATGGCTACACCTTC. Encoded protein: CSAAGTGQGVDYGYTF.